Included here is one T cell receptor beta chain sequence, with context. Its antigen remains unidentified. Using immunoSEQ multiplex PCR, the repertoire was profiled, and TCRdb retains in-frame clones only, with some absent. The sample yields about 32,000 clones, roughly 79% seen once. Per the germline V gene, CDR1 is SGHAT and CDR2 is FQDESV (reference sequence). The CDR3 has 11 amino acids. The ends were cut back, 3 bases at V and 6 bases at J, with 6 bases in the middle. The data originate from a study of a mutant IDH1 vaccine in newly diagnosed glioma. The time point denotes: week 35, safety follow-up. The study gave 300 ug of mutant IDH1 20-mer peptide per vaccine dose, with topical imiquimod.

This specimen consisted of PBMCs, obtained from a glioma patient whose treatment included an IDH1 peptide vaccine. V gene TRBV11-1 combines with J gene TRBJ2-7, with D maybe TRBD2 (6 bases). The origin of this receptor is a woman in her twenties or thirties with glioma. Some clones in this sample may be carry-over from other donors' samples. The CDR3 loop reads CASSLTSEQYF. The CDR3 nucleotides are TGTGCCAGCAGCTTGACTAGCGAGCAGTACTTC.